The 20 T cell receptor beta chains reported below all come from one sample, sequenced in a study of blood T cell repertoires in COVID-19. Measured with immunoSEQ multiplex PCR; TCRdb has only the in-frame clones, and not every one. The sample has 100,000 or so clones, roughly 92% seen once; the top ten hold more than 5.5%. Sequencing was done on a sample of peripheral blood. These receptor sequences come from a man in his 70s with acute or convalescent COVID-19.

This chain uses TRBV9 with TRBJ2-7; D is unclear. Germline-derived CDR1 and CDR2 are SGDLS and YYNGEE. The V gene lost 4 bases and the J gene lost 5 bases, with 13 bases spanning the gap. The CDR3 spans 13 residues. CDR3 region: CASSSNLGDEQYF. The DNA of the CDR3 is TGTGCCAGCAGCTCCAACCTTGGAGACGAGCAGTACTTC.

The chain's CDR3 is CASSPPTGLTF. DNA of the CDR3: TGCGCCAGCAGTCCGCCGACAGGCCTCACCTTC. J is TRBJ1-2 and V is TRBV23-1, with D perhaps TRBD1 (6 bases). TRBV23-1 is classed as an ORF, of uncertain function. Trimming took 4 bases from V and 13 from J, leaving 13 bases between them. The CDR3 consists of 11 residues.

V usage is TRBV14 and J usage is TRBJ2-6, with D unclear. Trimming removed 3 bases from V and 0 bases from J, with 6 bases in between. CDR1 and CDR2 (germline): SGHDN, FVKESK. The CDR3 runs 15 residues. CDR3 residues: CASSHRVSGANVLTF. CDR3 in DNA: TGTGCCAGCAGCCATCGGGTCTCTGGGGCCAACGTCCTGACTTTC. Full variable domain (remainder filled in from reference TRBV14 and TRBJ2-6): EAGVTQFPSHSVIEKGQTVTLRCDPISGHDNLYWYRRVMGKEIKFLLHFVKESKQDESGMPNNRFLAERTGGTYSTLKVQPAELEDSGVYFCASSHRVSGANVLTFGAGSRLTVL.

The V gene is TRBV6-5, the J gene TRBJ2-7; 9 bases are a match to TRBD1. There are 14 residues in the CDR3. Germline CDR1 reads MNHEY; CDR2 reads SVGAGI. The ends lost 2 bases at V and 4 bases at J; junction bases unmatched: 3. This CDR3 is CASSYNGQGYEQYF. The CDR3 region has the DNA TGTGCCAGCAGTTACAACGGACAGGGGTACGAGCAGTACTTC.

The chain joins TRBV4-3 to TRBJ2-3, with TRBD2 matching over 10 bases. The CDR3 extends over 17 amino acids. The V gene's germline CDR1 is LGHNA and CDR2 YSLEER. Germline trimming cut 4 bases from V and 2 bases from J; bases unmatched to any gene: 9. CDR3 bases: TGCGCCAGCAGCCCCCTGATACTAGCGGGACTCACAGATACGCAGTATTTT. As protein: CASSPLILAGLTDTQYF.

The V call is TRBV19, the J call TRBJ2-7, with 13 positions matching TRBD2. The ends lost 4 bases at V and 9 bases at J; junction bases unmatched: 12. The CDR3 loop spans 16 amino acids. The V gene's germline CDR1 is LNHDA and CDR2 SQIVND (reference sequence). CDR3 region: CASSTAALGLAGTQYF. As DNA, the CDR3 is TGTGCCAGTAGTACCGCAGCTCTGGGACTAGCGGGAACGCAGTACTTC.

This clone occurred once. The J gene is TRBJ1-5, the V gene TRBV7-2; 7 bases match TRBD1. From germline, CDR1 is SGHTA and CDR2 FQGNSA. With 8 bases clipped from V and 7 bases from J, the junction kept 8 bases outside the gene matches. CDR3 size: 13 residues. The CDR3 loop reads CASGRGNLQPQHF. The DNA of the CDR3 is TGTGCCAGCGGCAGGGGGAATCTCCAGCCCCAGCATTTT.

Relative to its sample, this clone is medium-sized. This rearrangement joins TRBV12-5 to TRBJ2-2; TRBD2 matches 7 bases. This CDR3 has 20 amino acids. V lost 3 bases, J lost 4 bases, and 20 bases stayed unmatched. Germline values: CDR1 LGHNT, CDR2 FRNRAP. CDR3 in DNA: TGTGCTAGTGGTTTACGCTCCCGGGGGGTACTGAGAGAAGGCACCGGGGAGCTGTTTTTT. Translation gives CASGLRSRGVLREGTGELFF.

The V call is TRBV4-1, the J call TRBJ2-7; TRBD1 agrees at 7 bases. The CDR3 extends over 16 amino acids. From germline, CDR1 is MGHRA and CDR2 YSYEKL. V lost 4 bases, J lost 0 bases, and 9 bases stayed unmatched. CDR3 residues: CASSRDPGQSSYEQYF. Written as DNA, the CDR3 is TGCGCCAGCAGCCGAGACCCGGGACAGAGCTCCTACGAGCAGTACTTC.

The chain joins TRBV2 to TRBJ1-1; tentative D call: TRBD1 (6 bases). Trimming left V 7 bases short and J 8 bases short, with 17 bases between. This CDR3 is built from 13 residues. Germline values: CDR1 SNHLY, CDR2 FYNNEI. The CDR3 DNA follows: TGTGCCAGCACAGGGCAGGGGAGGGAAGAAGCTTTCTTT. This encodes CASTGQGREEAFF.

The rearrangement joins TRBV27 to TRBJ1-4; D gene uncertain. Trimming cost V 6 bases and J 0 bases, with 26 bases left between them. CDR1 MNHEY and CDR2 SMNVEV come from the germline V gene (reference sequence). CDR3 size: 20 residues. In nucleotides, the CDR3 is TGTGCCAGCAGCACAACGTTCGGGGTTAAGAGGAGGGCAACTAATGAAAAACTGTTTTTT. It yields the protein CASSTTFGVKRRATNEKLFF.

This clone came up once. The CDR3 coding sequence is TGTGCCGGAGATCGGGGAAGCTATGGCTACACCTTC. Translating gives CAGDRGSYGYTF. The chain combines TRBV7-9 with TRBJ1-2; D call uncertain. V dropped 11 bases and J dropped 4 bases, with 14 bases sitting between them. The germline gives CDR1 SEHNR, CDR2 FQNEAQ (reference sequence). CDR3 length: 12 amino acids.

This chain uses TRBV6-2 or TRBV6-3 with TRBJ1-2; 9 nucleotides align to TRBD1. V lost 5 bases and J lost 6; bases outside the gene matches: 7. The CDR3 contains 14 residues. The germline CDR1 and CDR2 sequences are MNHEY and SVGEGT. The CDR3 DNA reads TGTGCCAGCAGTGGATACAGGGGGCGGGATGGCTACACCTTC. Protein product: CASSGYRGRDGYTF.

The chain carries TRBV11-3 and TRBJ2-7; D may be TRBD2 (5 bases). The germline V gene has CDR1 SGHNT and CDR2 YENEEA. The V end was cut by 5 bases, the J end by 4 bases, with 24 bases between. CDR3 length: 17 residues. The CDR3 DNA follows: TGTGCCAGCAGCCCCGGGGAGTGGGAAGAAACCATTTACGAGCAGTACTTC. Translating gives CASSPGEWEETIYEQYF.

This chain links TRBV4-1 with TRBJ2-3, with 9 bases identical to TRBD2. V trimming: 4 bases; J trimming: 7 bases; junction bases outside the gene matches: 3. This CDR3 region has 13 residues. Looked up from germline, CDR1 is MGHRA and CDR2 is YSYEKL. The CDR3 nucleotides read TGCGCCAGCAGCCTAGCGGGGGCCTATACGCAGTATTTT. As protein: CASSLAGAYTQYF.

This chain joins TRBV6-5 and TRBJ2-7, with 9 nucleotides matching TRBD1. The germline V gene has CDR1 MNHEY and CDR2 SVGAGI. This CDR3 region has 14 residues. The ends lost 6 bases at V and 0 bases at J; junction bases unmatched: 3. Written as DNA, the CDR3 is TGTGCCAGCAGGCGGGACAGGGTCTCCTACGAGCAGTACTTC. Its protein product is CASRRDRVSYEQYF.

The chain couples TRBV18 to TRBJ2-1; a possible D gene is TRBD1 (6 bases). This CDR3 has 12 residues. Germline V gene lookup returns CDR1 KGHSH and CDR2 LQKENI. The V end was cut by 4 bases, the J end by 9 bases, with 10 bases between. DNA for the CDR3: TGTGCCAGCTCACTACAGGGAGCTGAGCAGTTCTTC. Its translation is CASSLQGAEQFF.

This rearrangement joins TRBV19 to TRBJ1-4; possible D gene TRBD1, 5 bases. The CDR3 runs to 14 residues. Germline V CDR1 and CDR2: LNHDA, SQIVND (reference sequence). V gave up 6 bases and J gave up 4 bases, with 12 bases separating them. The CDR3 here is CASSRGMGNEKLFF. The CDR3 DNA follows: TGTGCCAGTAGCCGGGGGATGGGTAATGAAAAACTGTTTTTT.

About this clone: One end of the junction fails to match germline, which may point to a read error. The CDR3 DNA follows: TGTGCCAGTGCAGGGAACTCTGGCTACACCTTC. It is translated as CASAGNSGYTF. The chain couples TRBV6-5 to TRBJ1-2; TRBD1 is a possible D gene (5 bases). Germline values: CDR1 MNHEY, CDR2 SVGAGI. The CDR3 has 11 residues.

This clone showed up just once. The chain uses TRBV19 and TRBJ2-3, with 9 bases lining up with TRBD2. V shed 7 bases, J shed 2 bases, and the junction held 4 bases outside the gene matches. Germline-derived CDR1 and CDR2 are LNHDA and SQIVND (reference sequence). CDR3 length: 14 amino acids. The CDR3 spells CASTIAGATDTQYF. The CDR3 coding sequence is TGTGCCAGTACAATAGCGGGGGCCACAGATACGCAGTATTTT. Using reference TRBV19 and TRBJ2-3 for the parts outside the CDR3, the full variable domain is DGGITQSPKYLFRKEGQNVTLSCEQNLNHDAMYWYRQDPGQGLRLIYYSQIVNDFQKGDIAEGYSVSREKKESFPLTVTSAQKNPTAFYLCASTIAGATDTQYFGPGTRLTVL.